The rows below give T cell receptor beta chains drawn from one sample of a study of monozygotic twins with inflammatory bowel disease. TCRdb reprocessed the 5' RACE reads and stores each CDR3 protein as one record, lacking DNA. The sample includes roughly 150,000 distinct CDR3 sequences. Specimen: blood. These receptor sequences come from a human donor with ulcerative colitis or Crohn's disease, or a healthy co-twin of an affected twin (not recorded which). The CDR3 runs from the conserved cysteine through the conserved F or W.

CASSYTLGQGHHEQYF,TRBV6-5,TRBJ2-7
CASSSQGAPGADTQYF,TRBV5-1,TRBJ2-3
CATSDSHLRSGTGANVLTF,TRBV24-1,TRBJ2-6
CASLWDRVSYEQYF,TRBV21-1,TRBJ2-7
CSASQPGYKETQYF,TRBV20-1,TRBJ2-5
CASSAQVGQSAYYYEQYF,TRBV18,TRBJ2-7
CSVVSGTEAFF,TRBV29-1,TRBJ1-1
CSAANRGLAGGGVTDTQYF,TRBV20-1,TRBJ2-3
CSDRTGGADTQYF,TRBV29-1,TRBJ2-3
CSARVFTPGTVTYEQYF,TRBV20-1,TRBJ2-7
CASSGTSGRADTQYF,TRBV7-2,TRBJ2-3
CASSPPRDVAGFSYNEQFF,TRBV6-2/TRBV6-3,TRBJ2-1
CASSWGFSGNTIYF,TRBV7-3,TRBJ1-3
CSARGQRYNSPLHF,TRBV20-1,TRBJ1-6
CASRYGRGETQYF,TRBV2,TRBJ2-5
CASSLGTSGKGDTQYF,TRBV12-3/TRBV12-4,TRBJ2-3
CSASSGSRYNEQFF,TRBV29-1,TRBJ2-1
CASSLGTGFSGNTIYF,TRBV5-1,TRBJ1-3
CASSQNRLTGHNQPQHF,TRBV3-1,TRBJ1-5
CSVPLAGVAKNIQYF,TRBV20-1,TRBJ2-4
CASSPGQGAYEQYF,TRBV27,TRBJ2-7
CASSRSFGLSDAYNEQFF,TRBV3-1,TRBJ2-1
CASSLATGLAGLSSYNEQFF,TRBV27,TRBJ2-1
CASSQVSGPQVTGELFF,TRBV4-3,TRBJ2-2
CAISALDRLNQETQYF,TRBV10-3,TRBJ2-5
CASSPAGLATIYEQYF,TRBV7-9,TRBJ2-7
CASSPTQAAGGTEAFF,TRBV7-6,TRBJ1-1
CASKEIDRANSPLHF,TRBV19,TRBJ1-6
CASSQDLVETLVYNEQFF,TRBV4-1,TRBJ2-1